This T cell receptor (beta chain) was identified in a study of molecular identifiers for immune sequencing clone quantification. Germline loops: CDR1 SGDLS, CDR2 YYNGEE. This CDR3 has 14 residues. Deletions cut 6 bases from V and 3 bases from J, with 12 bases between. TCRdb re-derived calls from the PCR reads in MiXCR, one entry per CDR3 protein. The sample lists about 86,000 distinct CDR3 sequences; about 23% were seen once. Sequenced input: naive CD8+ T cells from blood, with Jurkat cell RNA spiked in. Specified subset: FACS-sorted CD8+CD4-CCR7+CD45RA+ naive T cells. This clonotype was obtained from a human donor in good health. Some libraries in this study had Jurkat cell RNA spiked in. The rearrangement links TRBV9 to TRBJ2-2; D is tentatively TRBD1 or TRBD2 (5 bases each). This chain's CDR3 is CASTEMGDTGELFF. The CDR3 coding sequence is TGTGCCAGCACCGAGATGGGGGACACCGGGGAGCTGTTTTTT.